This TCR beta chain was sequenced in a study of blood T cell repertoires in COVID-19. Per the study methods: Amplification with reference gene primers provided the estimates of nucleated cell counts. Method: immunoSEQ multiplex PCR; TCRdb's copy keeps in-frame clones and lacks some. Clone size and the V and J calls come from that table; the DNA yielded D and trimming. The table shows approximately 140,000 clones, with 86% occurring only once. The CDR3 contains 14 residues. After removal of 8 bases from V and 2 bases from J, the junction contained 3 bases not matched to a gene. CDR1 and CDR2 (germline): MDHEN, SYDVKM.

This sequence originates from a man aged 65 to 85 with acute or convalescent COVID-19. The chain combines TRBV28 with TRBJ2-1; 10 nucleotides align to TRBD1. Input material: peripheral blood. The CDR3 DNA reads TGTGCCAGCGACGGACAGGGGGCCTACAATGAGCAGTTCTTC. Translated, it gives CASDGQGAYNEQFF.